Below are 27 T cell receptor beta chains sequenced from a single sample in a study of blood T cell repertoires in COVID-19. Generated by immunoSEQ multiplex PCR, the TCRdb table keeps only in-frame clones and is missing some. The repertoire has more than 200,000 clones, around 90% of them found once; the top ten carry roughly 5.6%. The source material was peripheral blood. The receptors here all came from a woman between 55 and 75 years old with COVID-19, enrolled during active disease.

The gene calls are TRBV5-1 and TRBJ2-3; the match to TRBD2 covers 7 bases. After removal of 4 bases from V and 2 bases from J, the junction contained 7 bases not matched to a gene. Germline lookup yields CDR1 SGHRS and CDR2 YFSETQ. The CDR3 length is 15 residues. DNA for the CDR3: TGCGCCAGCAGCCCTGGGCGGGGGATCACAGATACGCAGTATTTT. Translating gives CASSPGRGITDTQYF.

V gene TRBV7-3 combines with J gene TRBJ2-3; 9 bases align to TRBD1. CDR1 is SGHTA, CDR2 FQGTGA, per germline. This CDR3 has 18 residues. V lost 5 bases to trimming and J lost 1 base; unmatched junction nucleotides: 13. CDR3 nucleotides: TGTGCCAGCAGCCGGTTTTCTAGGACAGGGGCCGGCACAGATACGCAGTATTTT. Residues: CASSRFSRTGAGTDTQYF.

The chain carries TRBV5-8 and TRBJ1-6; 8 bases are shared with TRBD1. The germline CDR1 and CDR2 sequences are SGHTS and YDEGEE. Trimming removed 4 bases from V and 7 bases from J; junction bases left unmatched: 4. There are 14 residues in the CDR3. The CDR3 protein is CASSPRTGNSPLHF. CDR3 DNA: TGTGCCAGCAGCCCCCGGACAGGGAATTCACCCCTCCACTTT.

This sequence joins TRBV30 and TRBJ1-6, with a weak D call TRBD1 (5 bases). V was cut by 2 bases and J by 5 bases, with 10 bases left in between. Per the germline V gene, CDR1 is GTSNPN and CDR2 is SVGIG (reference sequence). The length of the CDR3 is 14 residues. The CDR3 loop is CAWSKGQDNSPLHF. The CDR3 coding sequence is TGTGCCTGGAGTAAGGGGCAGGATAATTCACCCCTCCACTTT.

The genes are TRBV7-6 and TRBJ2-5; D is unresolved. V was trimmed by 1 base and J by 6 bases, leaving 12 bases between them. The CDR3 has 14 amino acids. Germline lookup yields CDR1 SGHVS and CDR2 FNYEAQ. The CDR3 DNA reads TGTGCCAGCAGCTTAGAGCCCCTCGCGAAGACCCAGTACTTC. Amino acids: CASSLEPLAKTQYF.

The chain joins TRBV19 to TRBJ1-3; D possibly corresponds to TRBD1 (5 bases). V was shortened by 4 bases and J by 0 bases, with 10 bases between the two germline ends. This CDR3 contains 15 residues. Per germline, CDR1 LNHDA and CDR2 SQIVND (reference sequence). The CDR3 sequence is CASSTDSYSGNTIYF. CDR3 nucleotides: TGTGCCAGTAGTACCGACAGCTACTCTGGAAACACCATATATTTT.

The CDR3 DNA sequence: TGTGCCAGCAGTTTATCGGGGACACCGTACTCGGGGACTGAAGCTTTCTTT. Translating it yields CASSLSGTPYSGTEAFF. The chain combines TRBV27 with TRBJ1-1, with TRBD1 as a possible D gene (6 bases). V was shortened by 0 bases and J by 5 bases, with 19 bases between the two germline ends. The CDR3 length is 17 residues. CDR1 MNHEY and CDR2 SMNVEV come from the germline V gene (reference sequence).

The CDR3 nucleotides read TGTGCCAGTAGTATTCGCCGGGGGTACAATGAGCAGTTCTTC. Translating it yields CASSIRRGYNEQFF. This chain connects TRBV19 to TRBJ2-1, with D maybe TRBD2 (6 bases). V was trimmed by 3 bases and J by 4 bases, leaving 10 bases between them. This CDR3 spans 14 amino acids. CDR1 is LNHDA, CDR2 SQIVND, per germline (reference sequence).

This chain joins TRBV19 and TRBJ1-2; TRBD1 is a possible D gene (6 bases). The CDR3 has 13 amino acids. Deletions cut 4 bases from V and 6 bases from J, with 12 bases between. Germline V gives CDR1 LNHDA, CDR2 SQIVND (reference sequence). The CDR3, as DNA: TGTGCCAGTAGTACCAACAGGGAACATGGCTACACCTTC. Its protein product is CASSTNREHGYTF.

V usage is TRBV6-2 or TRBV6-3 and J usage is TRBJ2-1; TRBD1 might be the D (6 bases). V was pared by 5 bases and J by 6 bases, with 14 bases between. The CDR3 has 14 amino acids. CDR1 and CDR2 (germline): MNHEY, SVGEGT. The CDR3 spells CASSGTLLSNEQFF. The DNA for the CDR3 is TGTGCCAGCAGTGGGACACTTCTTTCCAATGAGCAGTTCTTC.

The chain couples TRBV5-3 to TRBJ2-4; the match to TRBD1 covers 9 bases. TRBV5-3 is designated an ORF whose function remains uncertain. The junction had 7 bases not matched to a gene; V was cut back by 3 bases and J by 0 bases. This CDR3 contains 17 residues. The CDR3 coding sequence is TGTGCCAGAAGCTCCCTAGGGACAGGGCTAGCCAAAAACATTCAGTACTTC. It codes for CARSSLGTGLAKNIQYF.

The chain joins TRBV6-5 to TRBJ1-1; TRBD1 is a possible D gene (5 bases). Trimming removed 6 bases from V and 1 base from J, with 12 bases in between. The CDR3 contains 14 residues. The germline gives CDR1 MNHEY, CDR2 SVGAGI. The CDR3 DNA sequence: TGTGCCAGCAGGGCTTCAGGACAGAACACTGAAGCTTTCTTT. It is translated as CASRASGQNTEAFF.

This sequence joins TRBV27 and TRBJ1-5, with 9 bases lining up with TRBD1. Germline CDR1 and CDR2: MNHEY and SMNVEV (reference sequence). The CDR3 is 19 residues long. With V trimmed by 4 bases and J by 1 base, 14 bases remained unmatched. This CDR3 is CASSSSPTSGQGSNQPQHF. As DNA, the CDR3 is TGTGCCAGCAGTTCATCCCCCACCTCGGGACAGGGAAGCAATCAGCCCCAGCATTTT.

This clone was observed a handful of times. The V and J genes are TRBV15 and TRBJ1-6; 7 bases map to TRBD1. CDR3 length: 16 amino acids. J lost 7 bases, V lost 5 bases, and 11 bases had no gene match. Germline V gene lookup returns CDR1 LNHNV and CDR2 YYDKDF (reference sequence). The CDR3 spells CATSQDPPGQNSPLHF. The CDR3 DNA follows: TGTGCCACCAGCCAAGATCCTCCGGGACAGAATTCACCCCTCCACTTT.

This clone was detected only a few times. The chain is built from TRBV28 and TRBJ2-7, with TRBD1 identical over 7 bases. Germline loops: CDR1 MDHEN, CDR2 SYDVKM. The V segment lost 7 bases and the J segment 1 base; nucleotides outside the gene matches: 7. The CDR3 is 14 amino acids. The CDR3 spells CASIPQGPSYEQYF. The CDR3 DNA sequence: TGTGCCAGCATCCCACAGGGGCCGTCCTACGAGCAGTACTTC.

V usage is TRBV19 and J usage is TRBJ2-5, with 10 bases aligning to TRBD2. Germline V gene data show CDR1 as LNHDA and CDR2 as SQIVND (reference sequence). This CDR3 has 15 residues. V shed 5 bases, J shed 5 bases, and the junction held 8 bases outside the gene matches. The CDR3 loop is CASSVSSGSRETQYF. The CDR3 nucleotides read TGTGCCAGTAGTGTTTCTAGCGGGAGCAGGGAGACCCAGTACTTC.

The rearrangement uses TRBV6-5 and TRBJ1-2, with no clear D. V was shortened by 6 bases and J by 2 bases, with 16 bases between the two germline ends. The CDR3 length is 15 residues. Germline assignment: CDR1 MNHEY and CDR2 SVGAGI. The CDR3 nucleotides are TGTGCCAGCAGCTCTAATAGCTATAGGAACTATGGCTACACCTTC. It is translated as CASSSNSYRNYGYTF.

The chain uses TRBV29-1 and TRBJ1-1; 10 bases map to TRBD1. V shed 5 bases, J shed 3 bases, and the junction held 6 bases outside the gene matches. This CDR3 is built from 14 residues. Germline values: CDR1 SQVTM, CDR2 ANQGSEA. CDR3 nucleotide sequence: TGCAGCGTTAGAGACAGGGGGCGCGACACTGAAGCTTTCTTT. This encodes CSVRDRGRDTEAFF.

The J gene is TRBJ2-7, the V gene TRBV5-1; TRBD1 matches 8 bases. The V gene's germline CDR1 is SGHRS and CDR2 YFSETQ. This CDR3 spans 14 amino acids. V lost 4 bases to trimming and J lost 2 bases; unmatched junction nucleotides: 5. CDR3: CASSTDRVTYEQYF. The CDR3 bases are TGCGCCAGCAGCACGGACAGGGTTACCTACGAGCAGTACTTC.

The V and J genes are TRBV28 and TRBJ1-4; D unresolved. V lost 6 bases and J 5 bases, leaving 7 bases between the germline ends. From germline, CDR1 is MDHEN and CDR2 SYDVKM. The CDR3 runs 12 residues. The CDR3 region is CASRELNEKLFF. CDR3 sequence (DNA): TGTGCCAGCAGGGAGCTAAATGAAAAACTGTTTTTT.

The chain recombines TRBV15 with TRBJ1-1, with D tentatively TRBD1 (5 bases). The ends were cut back, 3 bases at V and 1 base at J, with 9 bases in the middle. The CDR3 runs to 14 residues. Germline V gene sequence: CDR1 LNHNV, CDR2 YYDKDF (reference sequence). In DNA, the CDR3 is TGTGCCACCAGCAGGGTAACAGGGAACACTGAAGCTTTCTTT. Encoded protein: CATSRVTGNTEAFF.

V and J are TRBV29-1 and TRBJ2-7, with 8 bases fitting TRBD2. The V gene end was trimmed by 4 bases and the J gene end by 0 bases; junction bases not matched to a gene: 5. This CDR3 region has 14 residues. CDR1 is SQVTM, CDR2 ANQGSEA, per germline. The CDR3 nucleotides read TGCAGCGTTGCGAAGCGGGAGAGCTCCTACGAGCAGTACTTC. The encoded protein is CSVAKRESSYEQYF.

The chain couples TRBV6-6 to TRBJ1-6; unclear D gene. The CDR3 runs 13 residues. Germline V gene lookup returns CDR1 MNHNY and CDR2 SVGAGI (reference sequence). The ends were cut back, 6 bases at V and 7 bases at J, with 10 bases in the middle. The CDR3, as DNA: TGTGCCAGCAGATCCGGAGGGAATTCACCCCTCCACTTT. Translating it yields CASRSGGNSPLHF.

The gene calls are TRBV30 and TRBJ1-3, with 8 bases matching TRBD1. The ends lost 1 base at V and 8 bases at J; junction bases unmatched: 10. Germline assignment: CDR1 GTSNPN and CDR2 SVGIG (reference sequence). CDR3 length equals 15 residues. CDR3: CAWSGGQVRADTIYF. CDR3 nucleotides: TGTGCCTGGAGTGGGGGACAGGTCCGGGCGGACACCATATATTTT. Full variable domain (rest looked up from reference TRBV30 and TRBJ1-3): SQTIHQWPATLVQPVGSPLSLECTVEGTSNPNLYWYRQAAGRGLQLLFYSVGIGQISSEVPQNLSASRPQDRQFILSSKKLLLSDSGFYLCAWSGGQVRADTIYFGEGSWLTVV.

This chain links TRBV5-5 with TRBJ1-4, with D possibly matching TRBD1 (6 bases). Germline V lookup: CDR1 SGHKS, CDR2 YYEKEE (reference sequence). The CDR3 is 18 amino acids. V was pared by 3 bases and J by 0 bases, with 18 bases between. This chain's CDR3 is CASSWGFRQVTTNEKLFF. Written as DNA, the CDR3 is TGTGCCAGCAGCTGGGGATTTCGACAGGTTACAACTAATGAAAAACTGTTTTTT. Full variable domain (outside the CDR3, taken from reference TRBV5-5 and TRBJ1-4): DAGVTQSPTHLIKTRGQQVTLRCSPISGHKSVSWYQQVLGQGPQFIFQYYEKEERGRGNFPDRFSARQFPNYSSELNVNALLLGDSALYLCASSWGFRQVTTNEKLFFGSGTQLSVL.

The rearrangement links TRBV11-2 to TRBJ2-7; TRBD2 aligns across 7 bases. The CDR3 has 16 residues. CDR1 is SGHAT, CDR2 FQNNGV, per germline. Losses at the gene ends were 1 base for V and 0 bases for J; bases not matched to a gene: 6. CDR3 loop: CASSLVASGASYEQYF. The DNA for the CDR3 is TGTGCCAGCAGCTTAGTGGCTAGCGGCGCCTCCTACGAGCAGTACTTC.

The count of this clone is one. The chain has TRBV29-1 and TRBJ1-2, with 12 bases aligning to TRBD1. Losses at the gene ends were 7 bases for V and 2 bases for J; bases not matched to a gene: 2. CDR3 length: 13 residues. Germline CDR1 reads SQVTM; CDR2 reads ANQGSEA. CDR3 sequence reads: CSGGQGANYGYTF. The CDR3 nucleotides are TGCAGCGGGGGACAGGGGGCGAACTATGGCTACACCTTC.